The 12 T cell receptor beta chains below come from one sample, sequenced in a study of blood T cell repertoires in COVID-19 (TCRdb year 2020). The library was built by means of the immunoSEQ multiplex PCR assay. TCRdb took this table from immuneACCESS and kept in-frame rearrangements with V and J called. Such tables lack part of the clones; where checked against another copy, unresolved V genes explain under half of the gap, and the rest is unexplained. The sample has about 190,000 clones on record, roughly 84% of them singletons. The top ten hold roughly 3.2% of the sample. The source material was PBMCs or T cells enriched from blood (not recorded which). The source is a woman between 25 and 40 years old who had recovered from COVID-19.

The gene calls are TRBV7-2 and TRBJ2-5; 10 bases are shared with TRBD1. This CDR3 has 15 residues. Looked up from germline, CDR1 is SGHTA and CDR2 is FQGNSA. V lost 6 bases, J lost 0 bases, and 4 bases stayed unmatched. In DNA form, the CDR3 reads TGTGCCAGCAGAGCTGGACAGGGGGACCAAGAGACCCAGTACTTC. This gives the protein CASRAGQGDQETQYF.

The chain employs TRBV19 and TRBJ1-5; 7 bases are a match to TRBD1. This CDR3 comprises 18 residues. Germline values: CDR1 LNHDA, CDR2 SQIVND (reference sequence). With 3 bases clipped from V and 0 bases from J, the junction kept 11 bases outside the gene matches. CDR3 sequence reads: CASSMFRQGPSSNQPQHF. The CDR3 DNA reads as TGTGCCAGTAGTATGTTTCGACAGGGCCCCTCTAGCAATCAGCCCCAGCATTTT.

This CDR3 reads CASSLDSRAGYAGNTIYF. In DNA, the CDR3 is TGTGCCAGCAGCTTAGACTCGAGAGCAGGGTACGCTGGAAACACCATATATTTT. The J gene is TRBJ1-3, the V gene TRBV7-9, with a tentative D call TRBD1 (5 bases). With 1 base removed from V and 2 bases from J, the gap between germline ends came to 18 bases. The germline V gene encodes CDR1 SEHNR and CDR2 FQNEAQ (reference sequence). CDR3 length: 18 amino acids.

This chain uses TRBV5-1 with TRBJ2-5; D gene ambiguous. The V end lost 6 bases, the J end lost 4 bases, and 7 bases lay between the germline ends. This CDR3 has 11 amino acids. The germline gives CDR1 SGHRS, CDR2 YFSETQ. The CDR3 coding sequence is TGCGCCAGCAATTTCGGAGAGACCCAGTACTTC. The encoded protein is CASNFGETQYF.

The V and J genes are TRBV14 and TRBJ2-5, with 11 nucleotides matching TRBD2. The CDR3 contains 15 residues. Trimming took 1 base from V and 5 from J; bases not matched to a gene: 3. CDR1 SGHDN and CDR2 FVKESK come from the germline V gene. For the CDR3, the DNA is TGTGCCAGCAGCCAAGTAGCGGGAGGGCCTGAGACCCAGTACTTC. Protein product: CASSQVAGGPETQYF.

V usage is TRBV18 and J usage is TRBJ1-6, with 7 bases aligning to TRBD1. The CDR3 is made up of 16 amino acids. Trimming cost V 3 bases and J 5 bases; bases outside gene matches: 7. Germline V gives CDR1 KGHSH, CDR2 LQKENI. DNA for the CDR3: TGTGCCAGCTCACCCCTGGGACAGCCGGATAATTCACCCCTCCACTTT. It specifies CASSPLGQPDNSPLHF. The variable domain in full, completed from reference TRBV18 and TRBJ1-6, reads NAGVMQNPRHLVRRRGQEARLRCSPMKGHSHVYWYRQLPEEGLKFMVYLQKENIIDESGMPKERFSAEFPKEGPSILRIQQVVRGDSAAYFCASSPLGQPDNSPLHFGNGTRLTVT.

V usage is TRBV9 and J usage is TRBJ2-3; TRBD2 might be the D (6 bases). Trimming took off 0 bases at V and 5 bases at J, with 16 bases between the two ends. In germline, CDR1 is SGDLS, CDR2 YYNGEE. The CDR3 is 16 amino acids. The CDR3 DNA reads as TGTGCCAGCAGCGTAGCACTCGGGACTGACCAAGATACGCAGTATTTT. Its protein product is CASSVALGTDQDTQYF.

This clone was seen more than once but under ten times. The chain uses TRBV27 and TRBJ2-7; 8 positions agree with TRBD1. Trimming took 6 bases from V and 0 from J; bases not matched to a gene: 7. CDR1 and CDR2 (germline): MNHEY, SMNVEV (reference sequence). CDR3 length equals 15 residues. CDR3 protein: CASRRTGTFSYEQYF. The CDR3, as DNA: TGTGCCAGCAGGAGGACAGGGACGTTCTCCTACGAGCAGTACTTC.

The CDR3 DNA reads TGCGCCAGCAGCTTGGCGACCTCAGGAGGATCGGGCAATGAGCAGTTCTTC. It specifies CASSLATSGGSGNEQFF. The rearrangement links TRBV5-1 to TRBJ2-1, with D perhaps TRBD2 (5 bases). V was clipped by 0 bases and J by 6 bases, with 19 bases between them. This CDR3 comprises 17 residues. CDR1 and CDR2 from the germline V gene are SGHRS and YFSETQ. The complete variable domain, with remaining parts taken from reference TRBV5-1 and TRBJ2-1, reads KAGVTQTPRYLIKTRGQQVTLSCSPISGHRSVSWYQQTPGQGLQFLFEYFSETQRNKGNFPGRFSGRQFSNSRSEMNVSTLELGDSALYLCASSLATSGGSGNEQFFGPGTRLTVL.

For the CDR3, the DNA is TGCGCCAGCAGCTTGGGACAGTCCTTTGGAAACACCATATATTTT. It yields the protein CASSLGQSFGNTIYF. V is TRBV5-1 and J is TRBJ1-3, with D perhaps matching TRBD1 (5 bases). The CDR3 runs 15 residues. Trimming shortened V by 0 bases and J by 3 bases, and 10 bases separated the two germline ends. CDR1 is SGHRS and CDR2 is YFSETQ in the germline V gene.

This clone has a count of ten or more. V gene TRBV24-1 combines with J gene TRBJ2-2; D unclear. Looked up from germline, CDR1 is KGHDR and CDR2 is SFDVKD. The CDR3 extends over 13 amino acids. V was shortened by 8 bases and J by 2 bases, with 8 bases between the two germline ends. DNA of the CDR3: TGTGCCACCATTGGCGGTAACACCGGGGAGCTGTTTTTT. Encoded protein: CATIGGNTGELFF.

This chain links TRBV10-3 with TRBJ1-2; 8 nucleotides match TRBD1. Germline CDR1 and CDR2: ENHRY and SYGVKD. Trimming removed 4 bases from V and 6 bases from J; junction bases left unmatched: 7. CDR3 length: 14 residues. CDR3 in amino acids: CAISVSDREHGYTF. In nucleotides, the CDR3 is TGTGCCATCAGTGTCTCGGACAGGGAACATGGCTACACCTTC.